Below, 10 T cell receptor beta chains from the same sample are listed, as sequenced in a study of neurological immune-mediated disorders. TCRdb re-called the 5' RACE reads with MiXCR, one entry per CDR3 protein. The data contain about 20,000 distinct CDR3 sequences, around 16% of them seen just once; the ten biggest clones take up roughly 15%. The sequenced sample was PBMCs. The receptor set was obtained from a female donor with HTLV-1-associated myelopathy (HAM/TSP).

This clonotype was observed at least ten times. Sequence at one end of the junction differs from germline and may be a read error. The V call is TRBV7-2, the J call TRBJ2-3; D remains unclear. Germline V gene sequence: CDR1 SGHTA, CDR2 FQGNSA. There are 14 residues in the CDR3. In DNA form, the CDR3 reads TGTGCCAGCAGGTTAGCCGTCTACACAGATACGCAGTATTTT. Its translation is CASRLAVYTDTQYF.

There are many counts of this clonotype. The J gene is TRBJ2-2, the V gene TRBV21-1; the table's D call, TRBD2, was not checked against the DNA. TRBV21-1 is a pseudogene segment. The CDR3 extends over 18 amino acids. The CDR3 region is CASSKGRGRQGNTGELFF. The DNA of the CDR3 is TGTGCCAGCAGCAAAGGGCGGGGTAGGCAGGGCAACACCGGGGAGCTGTTTTTT.

In its sample, this clonotype was seen many times. The genes are TRBV5-6 and TRBJ1-5; D unclear. The germline V gene has CDR1 SGHDT and CDR2 YYEEEE. The CDR3 sequence is 14 residues long. Deletions cut 2 bases from V and 2 bases from J, with 8 bases between. This chain's CDR3 is CASSLTGGNQPQHF. The DNA for the CDR3 is TGTGCCAGCAGCTTAACCGGGGGCAATCAGCCCCAGCATTTT.

The CDR3 loop reads CSATGTGGLETQYF. The CDR3 coding sequence is TGCAGTGCAACCGGGACAGGGGGCCTAGAGACCCAGTACTTC. This chain connects TRBV20-1 to TRBJ2-5, with 12 bases matching TRBD1. Germline V CDR1 and CDR2: DFQATT, SNEGSKA (reference sequence). This CDR3 contains 14 residues. With V trimmed by 6 bases and J by 4 bases, 6 bases remained unmatched.

This clonotype was found many times. The rearrangement links TRBV14 to TRBJ2-2, with 8 bases fitting TRBD1. Germline V lookup: CDR1 SGHDN, CDR2 FVKESK. This CDR3 comprises 15 residues. The V gene end was trimmed by 3 bases and the J gene end by 4 bases; junction bases not matched to a gene: 4. The CDR3 nucleotides are TGTGCCAGCAGCCATACAGGGGGTTTCACCGGGGAGCTGTTTTTT. Encoded protein: CASSHTGGFTGELFF.

There are many counts of this clonotype. The gene calls are TRBV28 and TRBJ1-2; D is possibly TRBD1 (6 bases). Germline values: CDR1 MDHEN, CDR2 SYDVKM. This CDR3 comprises 14 residues. V was pared by 8 bases and J by 3 bases, with 16 bases between. This chain's CDR3 is CASWGANGHYGYTF. The CDR3, as DNA: TGTGCCAGCTGGGGGGCGAACGGTCACTATGGCTACACCTTC.

The table lists this clonotype with many counts. This chain joins TRBV7-3 and TRBJ2-1; TRBD2 aligns across 12 bases. V was pared by 1 base and J by 9 bases, with 10 bases of the junction left unmatched. The CDR3 covers 17 residues. Germline V lookup: CDR1 SGHTA, CDR2 FQGTGA. In nucleotides, the CDR3 is TGTGCCAGCAGCTTAAAGGTGGCTAGCGGGGGGGCCAGTGAGCAGTTCTTC. Its translation is CASSLKVASGGASEQFF. Together with reference TRBV7-3 and TRBJ2-1, the CDR3 gives the full variable domain: GAGVSQTPSNKVTEKGKYVELRCDPISGHTALYWYRQSLGQGPEFLIYFQGTGAADDSGLPNDRFFAVRPEGSVSTLKIQRTERGDSAVYLCASSLKVASGGASEQFFGPGTRLTVL.

This clonotype is judged medium-sized. J is TRBJ1-1 and V is TRBV20-1; 7 nucleotides agree with TRBD1. After removal of 6 bases from V and 7 bases from J, the junction contained 14 bases not matched to a gene. From germline, CDR1 is DFQATT and CDR2 SNEGSKA (reference sequence). The CDR3 is 14 amino acids. CDR3: CSAPQSGGVFEAFF. Here the CDR3 DNA reads TGCAGTGCGCCGCAATCAGGGGGTGTCTTTGAAGCTTTCTTT.

The rearrangement joins TRBV6-1 to TRBJ2-7, with a weak D call TRBD1 (5 bases). This CDR3 contains 16 residues. V was pared by 3 bases and J by 2 bases, with 17 bases between. Germline V gene data show CDR1 as MNHNS and CDR2 as SASEGT. In DNA form, the CDR3 reads TGTGCCAGCAGTGACCCCACAGGAACTTCAACCTACGAGCAGTACTTC. This gives the protein CASSDPTGTSTYEQYF.

This clonotype was found many times. The V call is TRBV7-2, the J call TRBJ2-1; the D is unclear. Between the trimmed V and J ends, which lost 5 bases and 4 bases, there was a span of 12 bases. The germline V gene encodes CDR1 SGHTA and CDR2 FQGNSA. The CDR3 is made up of 14 amino acids. The CDR3 DNA follows: TGTGCCAGCAGCGGGATTATAGGTTACAATGAGCAGTTCTTC. This codes for CASSGIIGYNEQFF.